This is a list of T cell receptor beta chains from one sample in a study of monozygotic twins with inflammatory bowel disease. No DNA is given; TCRdb re-called the 5' RACE reads and lists each CDR3 protein once. This table lists over 110,000 distinct CDR3 sequences. The sequenced sample consisted of blood. These receptors came from a human donor with ulcerative colitis or Crohn's disease, or a healthy co-twin of an affected twin (not recorded which). Each CDR3 is given with its conserved first and last residue. Clone size is shown for a subset of rows, as once, few, many or a class of expanded clone.

>TRBJ2-7|.|15|TRBV24-1
CASSDYGAGGCEQYF
>TRBJ2-6|.|12|TRBV20-1
CRAGVGANVLTF
>TRBJ1-6|.|15|TRBV20-1
CSARTGGSYNSPLHF
>TRBJ2-7|.|18|TRBV4-3
CASSQVCAGGIEPYEQYF
>TRBJ2-7|.|14|TRBV7-2
CASSPRQETYEQYF
>TRBJ1-2|.|16|TRBV5-1
CASSFEPTTGGVGYTF
>TRBJ2-3|.|14|TRBV7-3
CASSWGGSTDTQFF
>TRBJ2-3|.|12|TRBV7-2
CASSTSTDTQYF
>TRBJ2-7|.|15|TRBV4-1
CASSHTSLTGYEQYF
>TRBJ2-2|.|15|TRBV5-1
CASSLRAENTGELFF
>TRBJ2-3|.|16|TRBV7-2
CASQKNGILTLDTQYF
>TRBJ1-5|.|13|TRBV20-1
CSARTVRGQPQHF
>TRBJ2-7|.|11|TRBV6-2/TRBV6-3
CASSRSYEQYF
>TRBJ2-3|.|16|TRBV5-1
CASSLAIGTGADTQYF
>TRBJ1-1|.|13|TRBV2
CASSGARGAEAFF
>TRBJ1-6|.|17|TRBV7-2
CASSLRPGHSYNSPLHF
>TRBJ2-4|.|16|TRBV2
CASSERRGAAKNIQYF
>TRBJ1-2|.|13|TRBV6-2/TRBV6-3
CASRKEGNYGYTF
>TRBJ2-5|.|15|TRBV7-2
CASSPLVTSGETQYF
>TRBJ2-7|.|13|TRBV24-1
CATSDGFSYEQYF
>TRBJ2-2|.|15|TRBV7-2
CASSFSPSNTGELFF
>TRBJ2-7|.|14|TRBV7-8
CASSPRDADYEQYF
>TRBJ1-1|medium-sized|14|TRBV7-2
CASSLVVTGHEAFF
>TRBJ1-6|.|13|TRBV28
CATEKGANSPLHF
>TRBJ2-7|.|14|TRBV6-6
CASSLSGTSNEQYF
>TRBJ2-4|.|15|TRBV18
CASSTWDRASNMQYF